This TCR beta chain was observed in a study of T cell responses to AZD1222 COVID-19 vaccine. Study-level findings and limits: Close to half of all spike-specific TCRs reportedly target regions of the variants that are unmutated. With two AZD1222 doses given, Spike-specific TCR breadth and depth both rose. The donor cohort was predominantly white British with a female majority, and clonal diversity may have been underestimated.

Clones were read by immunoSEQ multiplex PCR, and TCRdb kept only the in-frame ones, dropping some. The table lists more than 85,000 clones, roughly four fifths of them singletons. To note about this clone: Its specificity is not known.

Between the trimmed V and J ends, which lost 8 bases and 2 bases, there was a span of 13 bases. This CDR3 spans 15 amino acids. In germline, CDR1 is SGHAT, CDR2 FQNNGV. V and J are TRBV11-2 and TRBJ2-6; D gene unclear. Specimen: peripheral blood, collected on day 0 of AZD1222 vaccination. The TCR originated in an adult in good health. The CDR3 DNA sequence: TGTGCCAGCTCCGGGCCCCGCACTGGGGCCAACGTCCTGACTTTC. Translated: CASSGPRTGANVLTF.